These 13 T cell receptor beta chains were sequenced from one sample in a study of blood T cell repertoires in COVID-19 (dated by TCRdb to 2018 to 2021). The receptor library was made with the immunoSEQ multiplex PCR assay. TCRdb stores this immuneACCESS table with in-frame sequences only. Part of the clones is absent; in the studies checked, under half of the shortfall reflects unresolved V genes, and no reason is known for the rest. The sample yields about 190,000 clones; 82% were counted once. 5.2% of the sample is held by the ten biggest clonotypes. Sample: peripheral blood. These receptors all stem from a woman aged 25 to 39 with acute or convalescent COVID-19.

This clone was detected only a few times. The CDR3 loop reads CASSLAQGISEKLFF. The CDR3 DNA is TGTGCCAGCAGCTTAGCGCAGGGGATTTCGGAAAAACTGTTTTTT. The V and J genes are TRBV7-8 and TRBJ1-4; a possible D gene is TRBD1 (6 bases). Per the germline V gene, CDR1 is SGHVS and CDR2 is FQNEAQ. Deletions cut 0 bases from V and 8 bases from J, with 13 bases between. The CDR3 contains 15 residues.

This chain connects TRBV9 to TRBJ2-1; 8 bases are shared with TRBD1. J lost 5 bases, V lost 1 base, and 8 bases had no gene match. The length of the CDR3 is 16 residues. From germline, CDR1 is SGDLS and CDR2 YYNGEE. CDR3 protein: CASSVTPGQENNEQFF. CDR3 sequence (DNA): TGTGCCAGCAGCGTAACTCCGGGACAGGAAAACAATGAGCAGTTCTTC.

V is TRBV2 and J is TRBJ1-2; maybe TRBD1 (6 bases). Trimming pared 0 bases from V and 4 bases from J, leaving 12 bases between. There are 15 residues in the CDR3. Germline V gene lookup returns CDR1 SNHLY and CDR2 FYNNEI. Here the CDR3 DNA reads TGTGCCAGCAGTGAAGCTGGGCAGGGGACCTATGGCTACACCTTC. It specifies CASSEAGQGTYGYTF.

J is TRBJ2-3 and V is TRBV11-3; 8 bases match TRBD1. Trimming removed 1 base from V and 4 bases from J; junction bases left unmatched: 4. Germline CDR1 is SGHNT and CDR2 is YENEEA. CDR3 length: 15 residues. The CDR3 DNA follows: TGTGCCAGCAGCTTAGGGGCAGGGGGCGCAGATACGCAGTATTTT. Translating gives CASSLGAGGADTQYF.

The V gene is TRBV15, the J gene TRBJ2-2; possibly TRBD2 for D (5 bases). V lost 3 bases and J lost 4, with 15 bases in between. Germline assignment: CDR1 LNHNV and CDR2 YYDKDF (reference sequence). The CDR3 totals 16 residues. The CDR3 spells CATSRTGVGFTGELFF. CDR3 coding DNA: TGTGCCACCAGCAGGACCGGGGTAGGGTTCACCGGGGAGCTGTTTTTT.

This chain joins TRBV11-2 and TRBJ1-1; a weak D match, TRBD1 (5 bases). CDR1 and CDR2 (germline): SGHAT, FQNNGV. V was trimmed by 0 bases and J by 1 base, leaving 9 bases between them. The CDR3 is 15 amino acids. The CDR3 nucleotides read TGTGCCAGCAGCTTAGATGGACAAGCGAACACTGAAGCTTTCTTT. Translation: CASSLDGQANTEAFF.

The chain couples TRBV27 to TRBJ1-2, with TRBD1 matching over 8 bases. The CDR3 has 15 residues. Germline CDR1 MNHEY, CDR2 SMNVEV (reference sequence). Trimming at V came to 1 base and at J to 2 bases, leaving 3 bases not matched to a gene. CDR3 bases: TGTGCCAGCAGTTTATGGACAGGGCCAAACTATGGCTACACCTTC. Translating gives CASSLWTGPNYGYTF.

The chain couples TRBV7-9 to TRBJ2-2; D remains ambiguous. Germline V gene sequence: CDR1 SEHNR, CDR2 FQNEAQ (reference sequence). CDR3 length: 14 amino acids. V lost 3 bases to trimming and J lost 5 bases, with 10 bases between them. DNA of the CDR3: TGTGCCAGCAGCTTGCAGATCTTGACCGGGGAGCTGTTTTTT. Encoded protein: CASSLQILTGELFF. The full variable domain, with the rest looked up from reference TRBV7-9 and TRBJ2-2, is DTGVSQNPRHKITKRGQNVTFRCDPISEHNRLYWYRQTLGQGPEFLTYFQNEAQLEKSRLLSDRFSAERPKGSFSTLEIQRTEQGDSAMYLCASSLQILTGELFFGEGSRLTVL.

This sequence joins TRBV6-1 and TRBJ1-2; 8 nucleotides align to TRBD1. The CDR3 is 14 residues long. Trimming at V came to 1 base and at J to 6 bases, leaving 4 bases not matched to a gene. Germline V CDR1 and CDR2: MNHNS, SASEGT. CDR3 amino acids: CASSEGTGSNGYTF. CDR3 bases: TGTGCCAGCAGTGAAGGGACAGGGTCTAATGGCTACACCTTC.

The chain combines TRBV5-1 with TRBJ2-1, with 9 bases matching TRBD1. Germline lookup yields CDR1 SGHRS and CDR2 YFSETQ. J was trimmed by 5 bases and V by 0 bases; bases with no gene match: 3. The CDR3 runs 15 residues. The CDR3 sequence is CASSLDRGRNNEQFF. The CDR3 bases are TGCGCCAGCAGCTTGGACAGGGGGCGTAACAATGAGCAGTTCTTC.

This rearrangement joins TRBV7-8 to TRBJ1-4; D is ambiguous. Per germline, CDR1 SGHVS and CDR2 FQNEAQ. CDR3 length: 13 amino acids. The V gene lost 0 bases and the J gene lost 7 bases, with 6 bases spanning the gap. The DNA for the CDR3 is TGTGCCAGCAGCTTAGCAGGGAGTGAAAAACTGTTTTTT. Translated, it gives CASSLAGSEKLFF.

This chain connects TRBV20-1 to TRBJ2-5, with a possible D match to TRBD1 (6 bases). The CDR3 covers 11 residues. V lost 4 bases, J lost 3 bases, and 6 bases lay in between. The V gene's germline CDR1 is DFQATT and CDR2 SNEGSKA (reference sequence). CDR3 DNA: TGCAGTGCTAACAGGGAAGAGACCCAGTACTTC. It codes for CSANREETQYF.

This clone was found a few times. The rearrangement joins TRBV20-1 to TRBJ2-3; 8 nucleotides agree with TRBD2. Germline assignment: CDR1 DFQATT and CDR2 SNEGSKA (reference sequence). The CDR3 extends over 14 amino acids. The trim removed 3 bases at V and 3 bases at J, leaving 5 bases unmatched. The CDR3 spells CSASGGLGTDTQYF. In DNA, the CDR3 is TGCAGTGCTAGTGGGGGACTAGGTACAGATACGCAGTATTTT.